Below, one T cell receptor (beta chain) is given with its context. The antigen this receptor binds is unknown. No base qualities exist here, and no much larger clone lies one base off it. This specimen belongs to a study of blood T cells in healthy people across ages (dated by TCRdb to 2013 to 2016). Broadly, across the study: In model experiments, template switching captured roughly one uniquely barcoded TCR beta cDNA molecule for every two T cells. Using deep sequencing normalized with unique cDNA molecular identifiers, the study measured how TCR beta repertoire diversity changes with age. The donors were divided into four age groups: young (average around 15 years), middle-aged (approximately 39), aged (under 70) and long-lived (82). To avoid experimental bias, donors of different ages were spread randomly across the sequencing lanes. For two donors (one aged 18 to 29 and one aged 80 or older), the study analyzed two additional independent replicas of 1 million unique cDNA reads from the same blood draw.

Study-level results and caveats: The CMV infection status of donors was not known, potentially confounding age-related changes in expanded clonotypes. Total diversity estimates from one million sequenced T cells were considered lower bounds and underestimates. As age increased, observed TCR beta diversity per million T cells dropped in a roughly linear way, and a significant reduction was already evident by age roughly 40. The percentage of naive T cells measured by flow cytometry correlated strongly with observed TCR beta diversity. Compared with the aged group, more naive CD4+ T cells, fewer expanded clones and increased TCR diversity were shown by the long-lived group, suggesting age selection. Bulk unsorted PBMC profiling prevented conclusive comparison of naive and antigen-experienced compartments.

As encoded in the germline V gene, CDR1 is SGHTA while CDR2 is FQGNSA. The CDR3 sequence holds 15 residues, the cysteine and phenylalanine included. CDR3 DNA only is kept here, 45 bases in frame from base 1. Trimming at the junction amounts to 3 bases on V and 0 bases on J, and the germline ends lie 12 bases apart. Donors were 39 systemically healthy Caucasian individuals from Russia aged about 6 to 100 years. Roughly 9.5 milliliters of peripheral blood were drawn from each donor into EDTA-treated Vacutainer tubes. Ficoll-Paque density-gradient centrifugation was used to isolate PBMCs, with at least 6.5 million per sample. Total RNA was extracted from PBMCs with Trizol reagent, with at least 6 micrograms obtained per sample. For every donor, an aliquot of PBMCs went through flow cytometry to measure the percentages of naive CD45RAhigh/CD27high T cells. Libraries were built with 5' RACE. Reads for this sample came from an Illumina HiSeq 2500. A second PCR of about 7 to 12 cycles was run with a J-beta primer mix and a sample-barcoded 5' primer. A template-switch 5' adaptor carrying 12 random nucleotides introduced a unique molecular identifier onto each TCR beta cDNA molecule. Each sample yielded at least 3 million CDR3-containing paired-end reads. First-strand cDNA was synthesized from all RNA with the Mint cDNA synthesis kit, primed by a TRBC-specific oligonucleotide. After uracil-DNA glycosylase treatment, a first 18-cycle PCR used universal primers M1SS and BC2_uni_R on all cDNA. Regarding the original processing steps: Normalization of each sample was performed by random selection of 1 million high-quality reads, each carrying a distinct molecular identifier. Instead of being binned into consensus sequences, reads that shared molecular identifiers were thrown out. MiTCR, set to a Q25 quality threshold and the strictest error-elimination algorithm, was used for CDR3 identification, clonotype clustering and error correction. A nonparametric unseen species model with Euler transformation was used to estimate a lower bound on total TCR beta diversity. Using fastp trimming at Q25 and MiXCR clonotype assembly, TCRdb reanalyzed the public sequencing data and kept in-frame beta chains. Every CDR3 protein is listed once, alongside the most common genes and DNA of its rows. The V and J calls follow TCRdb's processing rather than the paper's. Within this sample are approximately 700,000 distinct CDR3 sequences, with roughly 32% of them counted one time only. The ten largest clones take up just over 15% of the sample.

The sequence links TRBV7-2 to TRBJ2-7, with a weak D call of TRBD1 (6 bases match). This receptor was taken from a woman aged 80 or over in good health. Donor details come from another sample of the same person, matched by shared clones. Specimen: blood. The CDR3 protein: CASSFRRGGSYEQYF. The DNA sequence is TGTGCCAGCAGCTTTCGTCGAGGGGGCTCCTACGAGCAGTACTTC.